These 26 T cell receptor beta chains originate from one sample sequenced in a study of blood T cell repertoires in COVID-19. Assay used: immunoSEQ multiplex PCR; TCRdb lists only in-frame clones, some missing. Among about 180,000 clones, about 90% were seen once, and the ten largest hold around 1.3%. The sequenced material came from PBMCs or T cells enriched from blood (not recorded which). Receptors originate from a human donor with acute COVID-19. The donor label of this sample is uncertain.

The chain uses TRBV4-1 and TRBJ1-4, with unresolved D. This CDR3 has 18 amino acids. The germline V gene has CDR1 MGHRA and CDR2 YSYEKL. The V gene lost 0 bases and the J gene lost 5 bases, with 19 bases spanning the gap. CDR3 in amino acids: CASSQDGRTGEGNEKLFF. The CDR3 DNA reads as TGCGCCAGCAGCCAAGATGGAAGAACCGGGGAGGGAAATGAAAAACTGTTTTTT.

The chain uses TRBV13 and TRBJ2-7; maybe TRBD2 (5 bases). Trimming took 5 bases from V and 1 from J, leaving 9 bases between them. This CDR3 has 13 residues. Germline assignment: CDR1 PRHDT and CDR2 FYEKMQ (reference sequence). Written as DNA, the CDR3 is TGTGCCAGCAGCGGGGAGCTTTCCTACGAGCAGTACTTC. It translates to CASSGELSYEQYF.

The count of this clone is one. This sequence joins TRBV7-9 and TRBJ2-3; tentatively, D is TRBD2 (6 bases). Between the trimmed V and J ends, which lost 0 bases and 7 bases, there was a span of 8 bases. Germline V gene sequence: CDR1 SEHNR, CDR2 FQNEAQ (reference sequence). This CDR3 is built from 13 residues. This CDR3 is CASSLAGGNTQYF. DNA for the CDR3: TGTGCCAGCAGCTTAGCTGGGGGGAATACGCAGTATTTT.

CDR3 DNA sequence: TGTGCCAGCAGCTCAGCGGAAGACAGGGTCGGCACTGAAGCTTTCTTT. This sequence encodes CASSSAEDRVGTEAFF. This sequence joins TRBV7-9 and TRBJ1-1, with 7 bases identical to TRBD1. Trimming at V came to 4 bases and at J to 4 bases, leaving 12 bases not matched to a gene. There are 16 residues in the CDR3. CDR1 SEHNR and CDR2 FQNEAQ come from the germline V gene (reference sequence).

The V and J genes are TRBV27 and TRBJ2-7; maybe TRBD2 (6 bases). The CDR3 extends over 11 amino acids. Trimming pared 6 bases from V and 7 bases from J, leaving 10 bases between. The germline V gene has CDR1 MNHEY and CDR2 SMNVEV (reference sequence). The CDR3 region has the DNA TGTGCCAGCAGGTCGGGGGTTGAGCAGTACTTC. Encoded protein: CASRSGVEQYF.

This sequence joins TRBV6-4 and TRBJ1-1, with 10 nucleotides matching TRBD1. The CDR3 consists of 19 residues. The germline gives CDR1 MRHNA, CDR2 SNTAGT. With V trimmed by 2 bases and J by 6 bases, 18 bases remained unmatched. The CDR3 nucleotides are TGTGCCAGCAGTGACAAGGGGCTGGGACAGGGGAACTTGCGCGCTGAAGCTTTCTTT. Amino acids: CASSDKGLGQGNLRAEAFF.

V gene TRBV11-2 combines with J gene TRBJ2-2, with 11 bases lining up with TRBD2. The CDR3 runs 18 residues. The germline V gene has CDR1 SGHAT and CDR2 FQNNGV. Unmatched junction bases numbered 7, after V lost 2 bases and J lost 2 bases. The CDR3 DNA is TGTGCCAGCAGCTTATACCCGACTAGCGGGGTCAACACCGGGGAGCTGTTTTTT. The encoded protein is CASSLYPTSGVNTGELFF.

The chain joins TRBV5-6 to TRBJ2-2; perhaps TRBD2 as D (5 bases). Germline lookup yields CDR1 SGHDT and CDR2 YYEEEE. The CDR3 is 16 residues long. Trimming took off 2 bases at V and 0 bases at J, with 11 bases between the two ends. CDR3 DNA sequence: TGTGCCAGCAGCTTTTTAGGACTGACGAACACCGGGGAGCTGTTTTTT. Translation gives CASSFLGLTNTGELFF.

The V gene is TRBV5-1, the J gene TRBJ2-6; D call uncertain. The ends were cut back, 2 bases at V and 0 bases at J, with 9 bases in the middle. The germline CDR1 and CDR2 sequences are SGHRS and YFSETQ. The CDR3 runs 16 residues. The CDR3 DNA reads as TGCGCCAGCAGCTTATCATCTACCTCTGGGGCCAACGTCCTGACTTTC. Translating gives CASSLSSTSGANVLTF.

The rearrangement links TRBV14 to TRBJ2-1; a weak D match, TRBD2 (6 bases). V was pared by 3 bases and J by 5 bases, with 17 bases between. The CDR3 is made up of 16 amino acids. CDR1 is SGHDN and CDR2 is FVKESK in the germline V gene. The CDR3 sequence: CASSQVQVWRDNEQFF. As DNA, the CDR3 is TGTGCCAGCAGCCAGGTACAGGTGTGGAGGGACAATGAGCAGTTCTTC.

J is TRBJ2-3 and V is TRBV4-1; 12 nucleotides align to TRBD2. V lost 1 base to trimming and J lost 4 bases; unmatched junction nucleotides: 6. The CDR3 has 17 residues. Germline V gives CDR1 MGHRA, CDR2 YSYEKL. CDR3 residues: CASSQGRLAGAPDTQYF. CDR3 nucleotides: TGCGCCAGCAGCCAAGGGCGACTAGCGGGGGCCCCAGATACGCAGTATTTT.

The chain combines TRBV15 with TRBJ1-1; tentative D call: TRBD1 (6 bases). This CDR3 has 14 amino acids. V was clipped by 3 bases and J by 4 bases, with 12 bases between them. CDR1 and CDR2 (germline): LNHNV, YYDKDF (reference sequence). As DNA, the CDR3 is TGTGCCACCAGCAGCTCGACAGGACCCACTGAAGCTTTCTTT. This gives the protein CATSSSTGPTEAFF.

The rearrangement joins TRBV4-2 to TRBJ2-1; D gene ambiguous. The germline V gene has CDR1 LGHNA and CDR2 YNFKEQ. This CDR3 has 16 amino acids. V lost 0 bases to trimming and J lost 4 bases, with 13 bases between them. Written as DNA, the CDR3 is TGTGCCAGCAGCCAAGATCTAACCCTGTGGTACAATGAGCAGTTCTTC. As protein: CASSQDLTLWYNEQFF.

The chain employs TRBV29-1 and TRBJ2-7, with D possibly TRBD2 on 7 matching bases. The germline CDR1 and CDR2 sequences are SQVTM and ANQGSEA. The ends were cut back, 4 bases at V and 9 bases at J, with 22 bases in the middle. This CDR3 spans 14 amino acids. The CDR3 loop reads CSVGLLGAGEGQYF. CDR3 nucleotide sequence: TGCAGCGTTGGACTCCTAGGGGCAGGGGAGGGGCAGTACTTC.

This sequence joins TRBV10-3 and TRBJ1-1; D possibly corresponds to TRBD1 (5 bases). Trimming took 8 bases from V and 1 from J, leaving 11 bases between them. Germline CDR1 is ENHRY and CDR2 is SYGVKD. The CDR3 runs to 13 residues. The CDR3 is CAIRPDRNTEAFF. The CDR3 DNA sequence: TGTGCCATCCGACCCGACAGGAACACTGAAGCTTTCTTT.

The rearrangement uses TRBV24-1 and TRBJ2-7; 13 bases map to TRBD2. The CDR3 extends over 15 amino acids. The germline V gene encodes CDR1 KGHDR and CDR2 SFDVKD. V shed 10 bases and J 6 bases; nucleotides not matched to a gene: 11. The CDR3 reads CATAGLAGARGEQYF. The CDR3 region has the DNA TGTGCCACTGCCGGACTAGCGGGGGCCAGGGGCGAGCAGTACTTC.

The chain joins TRBV4-3 to TRBJ2-1, with 9 bases that match TRBD2. The CDR3 consists of 17 residues. Germline V gives CDR1 LGHNA, CDR2 YSLEER. With 3 bases clipped from V and 0 bases from J, the junction kept 6 bases outside the gene matches. The CDR3 region is CASSHPLAGNSYNEQFF. The CDR3 DNA reads as TGCGCCAGCAGCCACCCACTAGCGGGTAACTCCTACAATGAGCAGTTCTTC.

The rearrangement uses TRBV5-4 and TRBJ1-4; D unresolved. This CDR3 contains 13 residues. CDR1 and CDR2 from the germline V gene are SGHNT and YYREEE (reference sequence). V shed 0 bases and J shed 5 bases, with 5 bases lying between them. The CDR3 nucleotides are TGTGCCAGCAGCTTGGATCAGAATGAAAAACTGTTTTTT. Its translation is CASSLDQNEKLFF.

The J gene is TRBJ1-1, the V gene TRBV29-1; the D gene is possibly TRBD1 (6 bases). The CDR3 runs to 12 residues. V shed 7 bases and J shed 1 base, with 10 bases lying between them. The germline V gene encodes CDR1 SQVTM and CDR2 ANQGSEA. CDR3 DNA sequence: TGCAGCGGACAGGTTTGGAACACTGAAGCTTTCTTT. This codes for CSGQVWNTEAFF.

The V call is TRBV2, the J call TRBJ2-5; the D gene is possibly TRBD2 (7 bases). Germline V gene sequence: CDR1 SNHLY, CDR2 FYNNEI. The CDR3 runs to 16 residues. Trimming cost V 6 bases and J 2 bases, with 19 bases left between them. This chain's CDR3 is CASSSGGGGRQETQYF. CDR3 bases: TGTGCCAGCAGCTCAGGTGGGGGGGGCCGACAAGAGACCCAGTACTTC. Filled out from reference TRBV2 and TRBJ2-5, the complete variable domain reads EPEVTQTPSHQVTQMGQEVILRCVPISNHLYFYWYRQILGQKVEFLVSFYNNEISEKSEIFDDQFSVERPDGSNFTLKIRSTKLEDSAMYFCASSSGGGGRQETQYFGPGTRLLVL.

The chain employs TRBV5-1 and TRBJ2-7; 9 nucleotides align to TRBD2. With 4 bases clipped from V and 7 bases from J, the junction kept 9 bases outside the gene matches. The CDR3 length is 14 residues. Germline lookup yields CDR1 SGHRS and CDR2 YFSETQ. CDR3 region: CASSEPGLAEEQYF. The CDR3 DNA follows: TGCGCCAGCAGCGAACCGGGACTAGCCGAGGAGCAGTACTTC.

The CDR3 region is CASSPARNSPLHF. DNA of the CDR3: TGTGCCAGCTCACCAGCGAGAAATTCACCCCTCCACTTT. This chain joins TRBV18 and TRBJ1-6, with D uncertain. Germline CDR1 is KGHSH and CDR2 is LQKENI. CDR3 length: 13 residues. Trimming shortened V by 2 bases and J by 7 bases, and 6 bases separated the two germline ends.

The chain is built from TRBV7-2 and TRBJ2-3, with D possibly being TRBD1 (6 bases). Germline-derived CDR1 and CDR2 are SGHTA and FQGNSA. With 3 bases removed from V and 4 bases from J, the gap between germline ends came to 11 bases. There are 14 residues in the CDR3. DNA of the CDR3: TGTGCCAGCAGCTTTTTCCCAGGGGCAGATACGCAGTATTTT. It yields the protein CASSFFPGADTQYF. The full variable domain, completed using reference TRBV7-2 and TRBJ2-3, is GAGVSQSPSNKVTEKGKDVELRCDPISGHTALYWYRQSLGQGLEFLIYFQGNSAPDKSGLPSDRFSAERTGGSVSTLTIQRTQQEDSAVYLCASSFFPGADTQYFGPGTRLTVL.

This rearrangement joins TRBV6-5 to TRBJ2-5, with D maybe TRBD1 (6 bases). Trimming removed 0 bases from V and 5 bases from J, with 13 bases in between. The CDR3 loop spans 15 amino acids. Germline V gene lookup returns CDR1 MNHEY and CDR2 SVGAGI. This CDR3 reads CASSYSPVRGETQYF. In DNA form, the CDR3 reads TGTGCCAGCAGTTACTCCCCGGTGAGGGGGGAGACCCAGTACTTC.

The CDR3 DNA reads as TGTGCCAGTAGTCGGGACAGGGGGCTGGACGAGCAGTTCTTC. This encodes CASSRDRGLDEQFF. The V and J genes are TRBV19 and TRBJ2-1; 12 bases are shared with TRBD1. Germline lookup yields CDR1 LNHDA and CDR2 SQIVND (reference sequence). The CDR3 extends over 14 amino acids. Unmatched junction bases numbered 6, after V lost 5 bases and J lost 10 bases. Full variable domain (outside the CDR3, taken from reference TRBV19 and TRBJ2-1): DGGITQSPKYLFRKEGQNVTLSCEQNLNHDAMYWYRQDPGQGLRLIYYSQIVNDFQKGDIAEGYSVSREKKESFPLTVTSAQKNPTAFYLCASSRDRGLDEQFFGPGTRLTVL.

This clone was recorded only once. The DNA for the CDR3 is TGCGCCAGCAGCCTTCGGACAGACAGCTCTGGGGCCAACGTCCTGACTTTC. It yields the protein CASSLRTDSSGANVLTF. The rearrangement uses TRBV4-1 and TRBJ2-6; possible D gene TRBD1, 6 bases. The germline V gene has CDR1 MGHRA and CDR2 YSYEKL. Trimming stripped 4 bases from V and 0 bases from J, with 13 bases between. The CDR3 has 17 residues.